This note documents a single TCR beta chain sequence. The antigen is unknown. Among the donors, all were healthy bone marrow donors. 60 Vbeta and 13 Jbeta primers were used in PCR. Profiling relied on immunoSEQ multiplex PCR, and the TCRdb table lists in-frame clones only, not all of them. There are around 100,000 clones in the sample; approximately 58% occur only once, and about 2.2% lies in the top ten. This record belongs to a study of cytomegalovirus exposure and HLA in healthy donors. Germline V gene data show CDR1 as MDHEN and CDR2 as SYDVKM. This CDR3 spans 18 amino acids. V gave up 5 bases and J gave up 0 bases; unmatched junction bases: 14. Study results and caveats: Sequencing likely caused a cluster of highly shared sequence variants.

V gene TRBV28 combines with J gene TRBJ2-7; 9 positions agree with TRBD1. The sequenced sample consisted of PBMCs. The TCR sequence derives from a woman between 25 and 40 years old in good health and CMV-seronegative. DNA for the CDR3: TGTGCCAGCAGTAAAAACCTACCGGGACAGGGAGACTCCTACGAGCAGTACTTC. Translation: CASSKNLPGQGDSYEQYF.